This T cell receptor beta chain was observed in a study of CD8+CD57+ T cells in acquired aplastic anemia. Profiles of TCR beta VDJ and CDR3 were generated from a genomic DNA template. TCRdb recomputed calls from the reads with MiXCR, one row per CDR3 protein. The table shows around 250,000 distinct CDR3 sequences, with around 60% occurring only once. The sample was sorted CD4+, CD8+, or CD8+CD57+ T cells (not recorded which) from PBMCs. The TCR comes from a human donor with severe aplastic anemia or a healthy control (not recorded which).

CDR3 nucleotide sequence: TGTGCCAGCAGTTCGACAGGGGATTCCTACGAGCAGTACTTC. Translation gives CASSSTGDSYEQYF. The rearrangement joins TRBV7-6 to TRBJ2-7; TRBD1 aligns across 8 bases. Germline V lookup: CDR1 SGHVS, CDR2 FNYEAQ. The V segment lost 6 bases and the J segment 1 base; nucleotides outside the gene matches: 5. CDR3 size: 14 residues.